These 20 T cell receptor beta chains were all obtained from the same sample, sequenced in a study of shared clonotypes between healthy human individuals. TCRdb keeps only in-frame clones here, not all; method: immunoSEQ multiplex PCR. The sample lists roughly 2 million clones, under 97% occurring once. The sample taken for sequencing was naive CD4+ T cells sorted from blood. Regarding subset: CD45RA+ positively selected. All receptors derive from a man aged 18 to 29 in good health.

The genes are TRBV7-8 and TRBJ2-7; 7 positions match TRBD2. Trimming removed 3 bases from V and 7 bases from J; junction bases left unmatched: 6. Germline CDR1 reads SGHVS; CDR2 reads FQNEAQ. The CDR3 sequence is 13 residues long. The CDR3 region is CASSFSGAREQYF. The CDR3 nucleotides are TGTGCCAGCAGCTTCAGCGGGGCGCGTGAGCAGTACTTC.

The V gene is TRBV29-1, the J gene TRBJ2-3, with D possibly being TRBD1 (6 bases). Germline CDR1 SQVTM, CDR2 ANQGSEA. The CDR3 is 11 amino acids. Trimming stripped 7 bases from V and 14 bases from J, with 19 bases between. CDR3 in amino acids: CSGLQGNSPYF. The CDR3 bases are TGCAGCGGGCTACAGGGCAACAGTCCGTATTTT.

This clone was seen just once. This chain links TRBV4-1 with TRBJ2-5; TRBD2 agrees at 10 bases. V lost 1 base to trimming and J lost 5 bases; unmatched junction nucleotides: 7. Germline CDR1 MGHRA, CDR2 YSYEKL. The length of the CDR3 is 16 residues. CDR3 nucleotide sequence: TGCGCCAGCAGCCAAGGACTAGCGGGCCTCTGGGAGACCCAGTACTTC. This gives the protein CASSQGLAGLWETQYF.

This clone has a single count. The chain has TRBV5-8 and TRBJ2-7, with TRBD1 identical over 9 bases. Trimming took 6 bases from V and 5 from J; bases not matched to a gene: 6. Germline CDR1 is SGHTS and CDR2 is YDEGEE. The CDR3 is 13 amino acids. CDR3 residues: CASNRDRANEQYF. CDR3 DNA sequence: TGTGCCAGCAACCGGGACAGGGCTAACGAGCAGTACTTC.

The chain has TRBV6-1 and TRBJ1-5, with 10 bases that match TRBD1. Per germline, CDR1 MNHNS and CDR2 SASEGT. J lost 5 bases, V lost 7 bases, and 2 bases had no gene match. CDR3 size: 13 residues. The CDR3 sequence: CASIGTGDQPQHF. CDR3 DNA: TGTGCCAGCATAGGGACAGGGGATCAGCCCCAGCATTTT.

The V call is TRBV30, the J call TRBJ1-2; D is unresolved. The germline V gene encodes CDR1 GTSNPN and CDR2 SVGIG (reference sequence). Trimming removed 3 bases from V and 6 bases from J, with 17 bases in between. The CDR3 loop spans 14 amino acids. The CDR3 loop reads CAWRMAGSSNGYTF. CDR3 sequence (DNA): TGTGCCTGGAGAATGGCGGGGAGTAGTAATGGCTACACCTTC.

This clone was picked up one time. The chain employs TRBV1 and TRBJ2-1; TRBD2, the table's D call, lacks a check against the DNA. TRBV1 is a pseudogene locus. CDR3 size: 18 residues. DNA of the CDR3: TGCACCAGCAGGGGGGCGGGGAAGCGGGAGGGCCCCTACAATGAGCAGTTCTTC. Translation gives CTSRGAGKREGPYNEQFF.

The rearrangement joins TRBV18 to TRBJ2-2; 8 bases match TRBD2. The CDR3 covers 15 residues. The germline gives CDR1 KGHSH, CDR2 LQKENI. Trimming cost V 2 bases and J 5 bases; bases outside gene matches: 4. CDR3 nucleotide sequence: TGTGCCAGCTCACCAGAAGCGGGGGTGACCGGGGAGCTGTTTTTT. It codes for CASSPEAGVTGELFF.

This chain connects TRBV18 to TRBJ2-7, with 10 nucleotides matching TRBD2. This CDR3 has 14 amino acids. V dropped 5 bases and J dropped 6; count of bases not matched to a gene: 7. CDR1 is KGHSH and CDR2 is LQKENI in the germline V gene. Here the CDR3 DNA reads TGTGCCAGCTCATACGGGACTAGCGCCGTCGAGCAGTACTTC. This sequence encodes CASSYGTSAVEQYF.

Of note for this clone: The same CDR3 arises from other DNA sequences in this sample as well. The chain is built from TRBV5-4 and TRBJ1-2; 7 nucleotides align to TRBD1. This CDR3 has 13 residues. With V trimmed by 2 bases and J by 3 bases, 1 base remained unmatched. Germline loops: CDR1 SGHNT, CDR2 YYREEE (reference sequence). CDR3 DNA: TGTGCCAGCAGCTTTGACAGGGACTATGGCTACACCTTC. Translation gives CASSFDRDYGYTF.

V usage is TRBV5-6 and J usage is TRBJ2-5; D possibly corresponds to TRBD1 (6 bases). CDR1 SGHDT and CDR2 YYEEEE come from the germline V gene. V was pared by 4 bases and J by 1 base, with 17 bases between. The CDR3 is 16 residues long. The CDR3 sequence is CASSHQARGVQETQYF. The CDR3 DNA reads as TGTGCCAGCAGCCACCAGGCCAGGGGTGTCCAAGAGACCCAGTACTTC. The whole variable domain, remainder taken from reference TRBV5-6 and TRBJ2-5, is DAGVTQSPTHLIKTRGQQVTLRCSPKSGHDTVSWYQQALGQGPQFIFQYYEEEERQRGNFPDRFSGHQFPNYSSELNVNALLLGDSALYLCASSHQARGVQETQYFGPGTRLLVL.

This sequence joins TRBV9 and TRBJ2-2; D may correspond to TRBD1 or TRBD2 (6 bases each). The CDR3 is 16 amino acids. Per the germline V gene, CDR1 is SGDLS and CDR2 is YYNGEE. V was cut by 4 bases and J by 0 bases, with 13 bases left in between. The CDR3: CASSPSGGPNTGELFF. In DNA, the CDR3 is TGTGCCAGCAGCCCGTCCGGGGGCCCGAACACCGGGGAGCTGTTTTTT. Full variable domain (rest looked up from reference TRBV9 and TRBJ2-2): DSGVTQTPKHLITATGQRVTLRCSPRSGDLSVYWYQQSLDQGLQFLIQYYNGEERAKGNILERFSAQQFPDLHSELNLSSLELGDSALYFCASSPSGGPNTGELFFGEGSRLTVL.

The V gene is TRBV1, the J gene TRBJ2-2; the table calls TRBD2, which could not be checked here. TRBV1 is shown as a pseudogene. The CDR3 extends over 20 amino acids. The CDR3 nucleotides read TGCACCAGCAGCCGACCACCGAGGACTAGCGGGGCCACCGAGGTAGGGGAGCTGTTTTTT. Amino acids: CTSSRPPRTSGATEVGELFF.

This clone was counted a few times. The chain couples TRBV10-3 to TRBJ2-3; TRBD2 matches at 7 bases. The germline CDR1 and CDR2 sequences are ENHRY and SYGVKD. V lost 2 bases and J lost 2; bases outside the gene matches: 4. The CDR3 runs to 15 residues. The CDR3 DNA reads TGTGCCATCAGTGAGCTGAGCGGGGACACAGATACGCAGTATTTT. Its translation: CAISELSGDTDTQYF.

J is TRBJ2-3 and V is TRBV5-1; no reliable D call. The CDR3 is 13 residues long. The V end was cut by 3 bases, the J end by 2 bases, with 7 bases between. Per the germline V gene, CDR1 is SGHRS and CDR2 is YFSETQ. The CDR3 loop is CASSWVLTDTQYF. DNA for the CDR3: TGCGCCAGCAGCTGGGTCCTCACAGATACGCAGTATTTT.

The rearrangement uses TRBV7-9 and TRBJ2-7; D not certain. Germline V gene sequence: CDR1 SEHNR, CDR2 FQNEAQ (reference sequence). CDR3 length: 11 residues. Between the trimmed V and J ends, which lost 5 bases and 4 bases, there was a span of 6 bases. The CDR3 sequence: CASSPEYEQYF. In DNA, the CDR3 is TGTGCCAGCAGCCCTGAATACGAGCAGTACTTC.

For this clone: The same CDR3 also results from other DNA sequences found in this sample. This chain joins TRBV5-1 and TRBJ2-1; weak D call: TRBD2 (5 bases). V lost 0 bases, J lost 0 bases, and 10 bases lay in between. The CDR3 runs 16 residues. Germline V gene sequence: CDR1 SGHRS, CDR2 YFSETQ. The CDR3: CASSLGGSSSYNEQFF. CDR3 DNA: TGCGCCAGCAGCTTGGGAGGGAGTAGCTCCTACAATGAGCAGTTCTTC.

The chain employs TRBV2 and TRBJ2-1; 7 bases are a match to TRBD1. CDR1 is SNHLY, CDR2 FYNNEI, per germline. This CDR3 contains 14 residues. J was trimmed by 2 bases and V by 6 bases; bases with no gene match: 4. The DNA of the CDR3 is TGTGCCAGCAGCCGACAGGGACCCTACAATGAGCAGTTCTTC. Protein sequence: CASSRQGPYNEQFF.

The sample holds one count of this clone. V and J are TRBV5-1 and TRBJ2-3, with 9 bases that match TRBD1. Germline CDR1 and CDR2: SGHRS and YFSETQ. Germline trimming cut 4 bases from V and 5 bases from J; bases unmatched to any gene: 11. The CDR3 length is 16 residues. This chain's CDR3 is CASSPGTGKVRDTQYF. The CDR3 nucleotides are TGCGCCAGCAGCCCGGGGACAGGGAAAGTGAGAGATACGCAGTATTTT.

The chain carries TRBV10-1 and TRBJ2-2, with D maybe TRBD1 (6 bases). Per the germline V gene, CDR1 is WNHNN and CDR2 is SYGVQD (reference sequence). V was trimmed by 8 bases and J by 5 bases, leaving 12 bases between them. The CDR3 is 13 residues long. The CDR3: CASRDGTTGELFF. Here the CDR3 DNA reads TGCGCCAGCCGGGACGGGACAACCGGGGAGCTGTTTTTT.